This TCR beta chain stems from a study of neoadjuvant anti-PD-1 for oral cavity cancer. About the study: Before surgery, most patients got three to four biweekly 3 mg/kg nivolumab doses. Non-progressing patients received a fourth nivolumab dose near day 43, then surgery on days 50-56.

V was pared by 3 bases and J by 5 bases, with 7 bases of the junction left unmatched. Germline CDR1 is SGHDT and CDR2 is YYEEEE. The CDR3 consists of 14 residues. As concerns this clone: The antigen is unknown.

Study conclusions and caveats: Only a few patients per response group were TCR-analyzed; validation needed.

Profiled with immunoSEQ multiplex PCR; TCRdb holds only in-frame clones, not every one. The data hold around 17,000 clones, with 60% to 80% observed a single time. The gene calls are TRBV5-6 and TRBJ1-2, with 7 bases matching TRBD1. The receptor's source is a person between 40 and 85 years old with oral cavity squamous cell carcinoma. The sample was PBMCs, taken before nivolumab (anti-PD-1) treatment. The CDR3 DNA reads as TGTGCCAGCAGCTCCGACAGGGATTGGTATGGCTACACCTTC. This sequence encodes CASSSDRDWYGYTF.